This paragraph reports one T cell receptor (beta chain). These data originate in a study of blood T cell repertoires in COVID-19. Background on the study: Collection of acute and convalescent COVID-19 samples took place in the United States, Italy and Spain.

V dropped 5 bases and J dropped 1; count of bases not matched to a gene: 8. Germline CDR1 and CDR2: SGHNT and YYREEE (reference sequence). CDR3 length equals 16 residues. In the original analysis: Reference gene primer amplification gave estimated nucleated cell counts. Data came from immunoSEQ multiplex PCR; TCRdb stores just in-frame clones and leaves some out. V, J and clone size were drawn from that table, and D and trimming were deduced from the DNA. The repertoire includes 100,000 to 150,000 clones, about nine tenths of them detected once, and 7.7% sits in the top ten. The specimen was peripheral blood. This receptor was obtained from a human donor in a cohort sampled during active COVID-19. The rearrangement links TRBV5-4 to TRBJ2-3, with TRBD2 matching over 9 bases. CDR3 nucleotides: TGTGCCAGCAGACCACCGGGACTAGCAGGCACAGATACGCAGTATTTT. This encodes CASRPPGLAGTDTQYF.